The 29 T cell receptor beta chains below come from one sample, sequenced in a study of blood T cell repertoires in COVID-19. TCRdb's copy holds only in-frame clones and misses some; the assay was immunoSEQ multiplex PCR. The sample has approximately 230,000 clones; around nine tenths are singletons. The sample consisted of PBMCs or T cells enriched from blood (not recorded which). Receptor source: a young woman who had recovered from COVID-19.

The gene calls are TRBV6-1 and TRBJ1-2; 7 nucleotides match TRBD1. Germline loops: CDR1 MNHNS, CDR2 SASEGT. The V and J ends lost 1 base and 4 bases, in that order; junction bases with no gene match: 6. The CDR3 has 15 amino acids. The CDR3 DNA is TGTGCCAGCAGTGAAGGACAGGGCCCCCTCTATGGCTACACCTTC. Its protein is CASSEGQGPLYGYTF.

The chain links TRBV19 to TRBJ1-3; D may be TRBD1 (6 bases). The CDR3 loop spans 16 amino acids. The germline V gene encodes CDR1 LNHDA and CDR2 SQIVND (reference sequence). Trimming took off 1 base at V and 2 bases at J, with 12 bases between the two ends. The CDR3 spells CASSIGGPVPGNTIYF. CDR3 coding DNA: TGTGCCAGTAGTATAGGGGGGCCCGTCCCTGGAAACACCATATATTTT.

This rearrangement joins TRBV18 to TRBJ1-1, with a possible D match to TRBD1 (6 bases). Germline lookup yields CDR1 KGHSH and CDR2 LQKENI. The CDR3 consists of 13 residues. V was trimmed by 2 bases and J by 5 bases, leaving 9 bases between them. CDR3 region: CASSPSRGTEAFF. The CDR3 DNA reads TGTGCCAGCTCACCATCCAGGGGAACTGAAGCTTTCTTT.

This clone was seen once. The chain uses TRBV5-1 and TRBJ1-3; D is uncertain. The CDR3 totals 15 residues. The V and J ends lost 4 bases and 3 bases respectively, with 14 bases between them. From germline, CDR1 is SGHRS and CDR2 YFSETQ. CDR3 sequence: CASSPAVGGGNTIYF. The CDR3 DNA is TGCGCCAGCAGCCCCGCAGTGGGAGGTGGAAACACCATATATTTT.

V is TRBV29-1 and J is TRBJ1-2; 8 bases map to TRBD1. Germline loops: CDR1 SQVTM, CDR2 ANQGSEA. V shed 2 bases, J shed 4 bases, and the junction held 3 bases outside the gene matches. This CDR3 comprises 13 residues. The CDR3 reads CSVERTGSYGYTF. As DNA, the CDR3 is TGCAGCGTTGAAAGGACAGGGAGCTATGGCTACACCTTC. The variable domain in full, with the rest retrieved from reference TRBV29-1 and TRBJ1-2, is SAVISQKPSRDICQRGTSLTIQCQVDSQVTMMFWYRQQPGQSLTLIATANQGSEATYESGFVIDKFPISRPNLTFSTLTVSNMSPEDSSIYLCSVERTGSYGYTFGSGTRLTVV.

This chain uses TRBV6-1 with TRBJ1-2; TRBD1 agrees at 7 bases. Trimming at V came to 1 base and at J to 8 bases, leaving 10 bases not matched to a gene. This CDR3 comprises 15 residues. CDR1 is MNHNS and CDR2 is SASEGT in the germline V gene. CDR3 nucleotides: TGTGCCAGCAGTGAAGGAATGAGGGGGCTTCTGGGCTACACCTTC. This sequence encodes CASSEGMRGLLGYTF.

The chain uses TRBV7-2 and TRBJ2-7; 7 positions agree with TRBD2. Germline trimming cut 4 bases from V and 6 bases from J; bases unmatched to any gene: 15. This CDR3 has 16 amino acids. CDR1 and CDR2 (germline): SGHTA, FQGNSA. In nucleotides, the CDR3 is TGTGCCAGCAGCTCCCACATAGCGGGTCGAGGTTTCGAGCAGTACTTC. Translating gives CASSSHIAGRGFEQYF.

V is TRBV11-2 and J is TRBJ1-2; maybe TRBD1 (6 bases). Germline CDR1 and CDR2: SGHAT and FQNNGV. V was shortened by 3 bases and J by 6 bases, with 14 bases between the two germline ends. The CDR3 runs to 14 residues. The CDR3 reads CASSFGGGPNGYTF. DNA for the CDR3: TGTGCCAGCAGCTTTGGGGGGGGCCCGAATGGCTACACCTTC. Full variable domain (missing parts from reference TRBV11-2 and TRBJ1-2): EAGVAQSPRYKIIEKRQSVAFWCNPISGHATLYWYQQILGQGPKLLIQFQNNGVVDDSQLPKDRFSAERLKGVDSTLKIQPAKLEDSAVYLCASSFGGGPNGYTFGSGTRLTVV.

This chain uses TRBV7-9 with TRBJ1-1; 8 bases line up with TRBD1. CDR1 is SEHNR and CDR2 is FQNEAQ in the germline V gene (reference sequence). V gave up 3 bases and J gave up 6 bases; unmatched junction bases: 9. The CDR3 extends over 15 amino acids. The CDR3 here is CASSLYHRGYAEAFF. Written as DNA, the CDR3 is TGTGCCAGCAGCTTGTACCACAGGGGGTACGCTGAAGCTTTCTTT.

The rearrangement joins TRBV13 to TRBJ2-3; D not certain. V shed 5 bases and J shed 0 bases, with 12 bases lying between them. Looked up from germline, CDR1 is PRHDT and CDR2 is FYEKMQ (reference sequence). This CDR3 has 15 amino acids. CDR3 loop: CASSPRITSTDTQYF. DNA for the CDR3: TGTGCCAGCAGCCCGCGGATAACTAGCACAGATACGCAGTATTTT.

The rearrangement links TRBV11-3 to TRBJ2-3; maybe TRBD2 (6 bases). In germline, CDR1 is SGHNT, CDR2 YENEEA. This CDR3 contains 17 residues. V lost 2 bases and J 2 bases, leaving 17 bases between the germline ends. As DNA, the CDR3 is TGTGCCAGCAGCTTAATGGTGTTGGCGGGATTCACAGATACGCAGTATTTT. Translation: CASSLMVLAGFTDTQYF.

The chain carries TRBV1 and TRBJ1-5; TRBD1 is the table's D call and was not checked against the DNA. TRBV1 is shown as a pseudogene. This CDR3 comprises 13 residues. The DNA for the CDR3 is TGCACCAGCAGCCAAGCATGCAATCAGCCCCAGCATTTT. It encodes CTSSQACNQPQHF.

This clone was picked up a small number of times. The chain uses TRBV2 and TRBJ2-7, with 9 bases aligning to TRBD2. Trimming cost V 1 base and J 6 bases; bases outside gene matches: 10. Germline values: CDR1 SNHLY, CDR2 FYNNEI. The CDR3 sequence is 16 residues long. The CDR3 sequence: CASSEEGLAVGSEQYF. DNA for the CDR3: TGTGCCAGCAGTGAAGAGGGACTAGCTGTTGGTAGCGAGCAGTACTTC.

The rearrangement joins TRBV2 to TRBJ1-5, with 9 positions matching TRBD1. The CDR3 sequence is 14 residues long. The germline V gene has CDR1 SNHLY and CDR2 FYNNEI. Losses at the gene ends were 8 bases for V and 7 bases for J; bases not matched to a gene: 9. The CDR3 protein is CASLGTGLGQPQHF. The CDR3 region has the DNA TGTGCCAGCTTGGGGACAGGGCTCGGACAGCCCCAGCATTTT. Complete variable domain (other parts from reference TRBV2 and TRBJ1-5): EPEVTQTPSHQVTQMGQEVILRCVPISNHLYFYWYRQILGQKVEFLVSFYNNEISEKSEIFDDQFSVERPDGSNFTLKIRSTKLEDSAMYFCASLGTGLGQPQHFGDGTRLSIL.

The CDR3 spells CASSLAGGIGNTIYF. DNA of the CDR3: TGTGCCAGCAGTTTAGCAGGGGGCATTGGAAACACCATATATTTT. This chain joins TRBV28 and TRBJ1-3; 8 nucleotides match TRBD1. The CDR3 loop spans 15 amino acids. The V gene end was trimmed by 2 bases and the J gene end by 3 bases; junction bases not matched to a gene: 3. The germline V gene encodes CDR1 MDHEN and CDR2 SYDVKM.

This clone has a single count. The rearrangement links TRBV29-1 to TRBJ1-1, with D possibly matching TRBD1 (5 bases). Per germline, CDR1 SQVTM and CDR2 ANQGSEA. V was pared by 3 bases and J by 5 bases, with 7 bases between. The CDR3 runs 11 residues. CDR3 sequence (DNA): TGCAGCGTTGAGGGGGGAACTGAAGCTTTCTTT. This translates into CSVEGGTEAFF.

This rearrangement joins TRBV5-1 to TRBJ2-1; 10 nucleotides align to TRBD1. The CDR3 runs to 15 residues. V shed 0 bases, J shed 6 bases, and the junction held 3 bases outside the gene matches. Germline CDR1 and CDR2: SGHRS and YFSETQ. CDR3 in DNA: TGCGCCAGCAGCTTGGTTGGGACAGGGGTCAATGAGCAGTTCTTC. Its protein product is CASSLVGTGVNEQFF. The full variable domain, its missing parts supplied by reference TRBV5-1 and TRBJ2-1, is KAGVTQTPRYLIKTRGQQVTLSCSPISGHRSVSWYQQTPGQGLQFLFEYFSETQRNKGNFPGRFSGRQFSNSRSEMNVSTLELGDSALYLCASSLVGTGVNEQFFGPGTRLTVL.

The rearrangement uses TRBV20-1 and TRBJ2-7; 7 bases align to TRBD2. Germline trimming cut 4 bases from V and 2 bases from J; bases unmatched to any gene: 5. CDR1 and CDR2 (germline): DFQATT, SNEGSKA (reference sequence). The CDR3 contains 13 residues. CDR3 sequence (DNA): TGCAGTGCTACTGAGCGGGAAGCCTACGAGCAGTACTTC. It translates to CSATEREAYEQYF.

The chain joins TRBV29-1 to TRBJ2-7; 8 nucleotides align to TRBD2. V was pared by 7 bases and J by 4 bases, with 9 bases of the junction left unmatched. CDR1 SQVTM and CDR2 ANQGSEA come from the germline V gene. The CDR3 is 13 residues long. The CDR3 protein is CSAVAGSPYEQYF. In nucleotides, the CDR3 is TGCAGCGCTGTAGCGGGGTCCCCATACGAGCAGTACTTC.

The V gene is TRBV28, the J gene TRBJ1-5; no definite D call. The CDR3 spans 16 residues. With 4 bases removed from V and 2 bases from J, the gap between germline ends came to 15 bases. CDR1 is MDHEN and CDR2 is SYDVKM in the germline V gene. This chain's CDR3 is CASSSGGFRGNQPQHF. For the CDR3, the DNA is TGTGCCAGCAGTTCCGGAGGCTTTAGGGGCAATCAGCCCCAGCATTTT. The entire variable domain, with the rest obtained from reference TRBV28 and TRBJ1-5, is as follows: DVKVTQSSRYLVKRTGEKVFLECVQDMDHENMFWYRQDPGLGLRLIYFSYDVKMKEKGDIPEGYSVSREKKERFSLILESASTNQTSMYLCASSSGGFRGNQPQHFGDGTRLSIL.

The genes are TRBV6-1 and TRBJ2-6; D is uncertain. Germline values: CDR1 MNHNS, CDR2 SASEGT. V was clipped by 5 bases and J by 1 base, with 6 bases between them. The CDR3 has 14 residues. The CDR3 sequence: CASSLSSGANVLTF. CDR3 bases: TGTGCCAGCAGTTTGTCTTCTGGGGCCAACGTCCTGACTTTC.

V and J are TRBV7-3 and TRBJ1-1; unclear D gene. This CDR3 is 13 amino acids long. Trimming cost V 4 bases and J 5 bases, with 11 bases left between them. CDR1 SGHTA and CDR2 FQGTGA come from the germline V gene. The CDR3 region is CASSWEVGTEAFF. For the CDR3, the DNA is TGTGCCAGCAGCTGGGAGGTGGGGACTGAAGCTTTCTTT.

This clone was picked up one time. CDR3 residues: CASSPTKGMNTEAFF. The CDR3 nucleotides read TGTGCCAGCTCACCGACAAAAGGCATGAACACTGAAGCTTTCTTT. The genes are TRBV18 and TRBJ1-1, with no clear D. Germline lookup yields CDR1 KGHSH and CDR2 LQKENI. V was trimmed by 3 bases and J by 0 bases, leaving 11 bases between them. The CDR3 length is 15 residues.

V gene TRBV29-1 combines with J gene TRBJ2-7; the match to TRBD2 covers 9 bases. CDR1 is SQVTM and CDR2 is ANQGSEA in the germline V gene. V shed 4 bases, J shed 3 bases, and the junction held 13 bases outside the gene matches. There are 16 residues in the CDR3. CDR3 bases: TGCAGCGTTGGTCCTCGGCTAGCGGGGACTGTCTACGAGCAGTACTTC. Amino acids: CSVGPRLAGTVYEQYF.

The chain is built from TRBV6-2 or TRBV6-3 and TRBJ2-7; 10 positions match TRBD1. V gave up 5 bases and J gave up 4 bases; unmatched junction bases: 5. CDR3 size: 14 residues. Germline V lookup: CDR1 MNHEY, CDR2 SVGEGT. This chain's CDR3 is CASSGTGDWYEQYF. For the CDR3, the DNA is TGTGCCAGCAGTGGGACAGGGGATTGGTACGAGCAGTACTTC.

The chain employs TRBV12-1 and TRBJ1-2; the table's D gene call, TRBD1, was not cross checked with the DNA. TRBV12-1 is a pseudogene segment. The CDR3 contains 18 residues. Written as DNA, the CDR3 is TGTGCCAGCAGCGAGACACCAGGACAGACCCTGTTTAACTATGGCTACACCTTC. It specifies CASSETPGQTLFNYGYTF.

The chain uses TRBV11-2 and TRBJ2-3; weak D call: TRBD2 (5 bases). Germline V CDR1 and CDR2: SGHAT, FQNNGV. The CDR3 totals 15 residues. The V and J ends lost 3 bases and 2 bases respectively, with 12 bases between them. The chain's CDR3 is CASSFGLSFTDTQYF. DNA for the CDR3: TGTGCCAGCAGCTTTGGACTGTCCTTCACAGATACGCAGTATTTT.

The chain couples TRBV12-2 to TRBJ2-2; the DNA was not compared with TRBD2, the D call given in the table. TRBV12-2 is tagged as a pseudogene. This CDR3 comprises 15 residues. The CDR3 sequence is CASRLELATLGELFF. The DNA for the CDR3 is TGTGCAAGTCGCTTAGAACTAGCTACTCTCGGGGAGCTGTTTTTT.

The chain couples TRBV18 to TRBJ1-1, with unresolved D. Trimming removed 1 base from V and 10 bases from J, with 16 bases in between. The CDR3 loop spans 14 amino acids. Germline lookup yields CDR1 KGHSH and CDR2 LQKENI. The CDR3 DNA reads TGTGCCAGCTCACCACTGGGAGGCGCAGTTACAGCTTTCTTT. This sequence encodes CASSPLGGAVTAFF.